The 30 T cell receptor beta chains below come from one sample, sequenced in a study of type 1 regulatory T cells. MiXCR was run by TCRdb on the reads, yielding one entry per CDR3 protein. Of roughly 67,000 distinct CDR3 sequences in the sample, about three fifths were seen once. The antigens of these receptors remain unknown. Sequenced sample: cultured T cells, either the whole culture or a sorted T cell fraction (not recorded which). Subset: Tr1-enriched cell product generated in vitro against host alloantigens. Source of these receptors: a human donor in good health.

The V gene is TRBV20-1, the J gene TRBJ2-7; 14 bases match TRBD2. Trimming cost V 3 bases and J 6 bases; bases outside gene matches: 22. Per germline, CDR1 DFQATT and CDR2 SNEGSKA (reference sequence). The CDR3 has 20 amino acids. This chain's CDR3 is CSASTHQGTSGSNTWSEQYF. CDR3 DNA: TGCAGTGCTAGCACCCACCAAGGGACTAGCGGGAGCAATACGTGGTCCGAGCAGTACTTC.

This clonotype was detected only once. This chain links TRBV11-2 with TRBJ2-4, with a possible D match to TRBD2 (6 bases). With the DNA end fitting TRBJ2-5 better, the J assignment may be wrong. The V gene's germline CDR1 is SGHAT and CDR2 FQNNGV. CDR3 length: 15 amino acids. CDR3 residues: CASSLARLGQETQYF. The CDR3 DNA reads TGTGCCAGCAGCTTAGCGAGACTAGGTCAAGAGACCCAGTACTTC.

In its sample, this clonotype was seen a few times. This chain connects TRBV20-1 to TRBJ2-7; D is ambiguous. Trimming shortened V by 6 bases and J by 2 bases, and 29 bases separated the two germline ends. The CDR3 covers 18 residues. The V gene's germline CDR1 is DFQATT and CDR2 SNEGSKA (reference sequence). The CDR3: CSAAPPAGTPQFTYEQYF. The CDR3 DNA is TGCAGTGCCGCTCCTCCGGCAGGTACCCCTCAGTTCACCTACGAGCAGTACTTC.

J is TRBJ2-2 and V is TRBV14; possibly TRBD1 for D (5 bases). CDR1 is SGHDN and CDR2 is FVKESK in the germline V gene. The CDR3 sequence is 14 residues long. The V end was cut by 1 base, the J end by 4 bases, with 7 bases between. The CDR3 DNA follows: TGTGCCAGCAGCCAAGGACAGTTCACCGGGGAGCTGTTTTTT. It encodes CASSQGQFTGELFF.

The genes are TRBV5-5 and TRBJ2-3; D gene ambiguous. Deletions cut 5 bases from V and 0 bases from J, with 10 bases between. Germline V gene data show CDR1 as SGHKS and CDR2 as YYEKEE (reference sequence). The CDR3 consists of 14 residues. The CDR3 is CASSPMGSTDTQYF. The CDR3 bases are TGTGCCAGCAGTCCCATGGGGAGCACAGATACGCAGTATTTT. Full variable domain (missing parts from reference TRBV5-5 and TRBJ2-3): DAGVTQSPTHLIKTRGQQVTLRCSPISGHKSVSWYQQVLGQGPQFIFQYYEKEERGRGNFPDRFSARQFPNYSSELNVNALLLGDSALYLCASSPMGSTDTQYFGPGTRLTVL.

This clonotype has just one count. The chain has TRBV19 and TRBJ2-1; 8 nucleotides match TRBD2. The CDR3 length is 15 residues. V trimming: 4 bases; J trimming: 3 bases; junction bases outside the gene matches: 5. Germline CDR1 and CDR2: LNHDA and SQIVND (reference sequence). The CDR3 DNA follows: TGTGCCAGTAGTAAACATAGCGGGAACTACAATGAGCAGTTCTTC. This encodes CASSKHSGNYNEQFF.

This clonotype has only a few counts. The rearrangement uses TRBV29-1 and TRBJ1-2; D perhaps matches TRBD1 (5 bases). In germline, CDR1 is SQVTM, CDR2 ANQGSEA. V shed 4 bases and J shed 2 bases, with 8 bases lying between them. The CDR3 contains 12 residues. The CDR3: CSVVGENYGYTF. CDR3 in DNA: TGCAGCGTTGTGGGGGAGAACTATGGCTACACCTTC.

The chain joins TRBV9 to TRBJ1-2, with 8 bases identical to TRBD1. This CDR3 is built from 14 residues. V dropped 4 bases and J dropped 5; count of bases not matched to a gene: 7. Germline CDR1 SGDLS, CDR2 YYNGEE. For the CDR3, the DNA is TGTGCCAGCAGCCTGAGGACAGGGAAATATGGCTACACCTTC. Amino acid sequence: CASSLRTGKYGYTF.

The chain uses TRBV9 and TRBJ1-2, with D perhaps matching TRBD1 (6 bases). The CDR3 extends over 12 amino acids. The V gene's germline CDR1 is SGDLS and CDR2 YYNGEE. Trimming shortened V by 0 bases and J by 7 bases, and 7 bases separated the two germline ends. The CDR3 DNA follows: TGTGCCAGCAGCGTAGTCAGGGGTGGCTACACCTTC. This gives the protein CASSVVRGGYTF.

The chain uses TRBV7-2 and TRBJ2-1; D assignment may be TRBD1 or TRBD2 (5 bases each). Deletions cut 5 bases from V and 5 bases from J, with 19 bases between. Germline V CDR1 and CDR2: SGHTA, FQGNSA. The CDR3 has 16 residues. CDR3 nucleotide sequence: TGTGCCAGCAGCCAAATGGGACCGAGGAGGAACAATGAGCAGTTCTTC. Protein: CASSQMGPRRNNEQFF.

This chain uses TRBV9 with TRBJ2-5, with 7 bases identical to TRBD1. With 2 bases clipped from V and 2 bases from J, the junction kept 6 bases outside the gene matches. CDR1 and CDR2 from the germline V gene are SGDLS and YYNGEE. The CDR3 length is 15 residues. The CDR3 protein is CASSVAGQVQETQYF. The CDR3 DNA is TGTGCCAGCAGCGTCGCCGGACAGGTTCAAGAGACCCAGTACTTC.

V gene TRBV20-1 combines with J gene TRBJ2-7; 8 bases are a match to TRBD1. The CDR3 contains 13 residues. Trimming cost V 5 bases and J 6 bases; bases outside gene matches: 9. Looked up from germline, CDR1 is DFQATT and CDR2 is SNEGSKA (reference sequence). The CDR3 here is CSAEDRVRPEQYF. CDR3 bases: TGCAGTGCTGAGGACAGGGTGCGACCCGAGCAGTACTTC.

The CDR3 DNA follows: TGCGCCAGCAGCAAACAGGGGGCCGGCACTAATGAAAAACTGTTTTTT. Residues: CASSKQGAGTNEKLFF. This chain links TRBV5-1 with TRBJ1-4; 9 bases match TRBD1. This CDR3 region has 16 residues. The J segment lost 2 bases and the V segment lost 4 bases, leaving 6 bases of the junction unmatched. CDR1 is SGHRS and CDR2 is YFSETQ in the germline V gene.

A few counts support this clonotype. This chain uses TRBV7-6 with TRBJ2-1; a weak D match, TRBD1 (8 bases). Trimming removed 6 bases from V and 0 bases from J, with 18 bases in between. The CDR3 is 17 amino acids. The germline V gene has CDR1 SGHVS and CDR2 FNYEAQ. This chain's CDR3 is CASSFRGRGSSYNEQFF. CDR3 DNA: TGTGCCAGCAGTTTCAGGGGGCGGGGGAGCTCCTACAATGAGCAGTTCTTC.

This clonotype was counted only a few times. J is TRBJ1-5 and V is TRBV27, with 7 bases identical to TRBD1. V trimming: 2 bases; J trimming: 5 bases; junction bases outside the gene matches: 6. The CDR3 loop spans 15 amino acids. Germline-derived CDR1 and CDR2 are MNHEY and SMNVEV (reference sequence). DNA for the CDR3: TGTGCCAGCAGTTTAGCTATAGGGACAGATCAGCCCCAGCATTTT. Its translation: CASSLAIGTDQPQHF.

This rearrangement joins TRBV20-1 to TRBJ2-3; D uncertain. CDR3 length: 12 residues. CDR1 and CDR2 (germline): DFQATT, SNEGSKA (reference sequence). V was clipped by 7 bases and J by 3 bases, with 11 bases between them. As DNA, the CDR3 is TGCAGTGTCCGGCGGCGTACAGATACGCAGTATTTT. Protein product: CSVRRRTDTQYF.

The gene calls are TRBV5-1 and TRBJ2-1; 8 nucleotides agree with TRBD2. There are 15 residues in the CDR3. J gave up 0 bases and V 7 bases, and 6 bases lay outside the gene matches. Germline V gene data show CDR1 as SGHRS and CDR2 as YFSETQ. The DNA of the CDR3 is TGCGCCAGCCATCTCAGCGGGAGCTCCTACAATGAGCAGTTCTTC. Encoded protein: CASHLSGSSYNEQFF.

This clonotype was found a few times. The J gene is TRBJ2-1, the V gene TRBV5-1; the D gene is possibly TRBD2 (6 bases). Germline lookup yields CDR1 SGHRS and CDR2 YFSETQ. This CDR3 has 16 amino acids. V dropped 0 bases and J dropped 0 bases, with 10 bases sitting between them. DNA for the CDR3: TGCGCCAGCAGCTTGGATACCGGGAGCTCCTACAATGAGCAGTTCTTC. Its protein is CASSLDTGSSYNEQFF.

CDR3 in amino acids: CATEGGGLFRDEQFF. As DNA, the CDR3 is TGTGCCACCGAGGGGGGAGGACTCTTTAGGGATGAGCAGTTCTTC. This chain joins TRBV15 and TRBJ2-1; D assignment may be TRBD1 or TRBD2 (6 bases each). CDR1 and CDR2 (germline): LNHNV, YYDKDF (reference sequence). CDR3 length: 15 amino acids. V lost 8 bases, J lost 8 bases, and 22 bases lay in between.

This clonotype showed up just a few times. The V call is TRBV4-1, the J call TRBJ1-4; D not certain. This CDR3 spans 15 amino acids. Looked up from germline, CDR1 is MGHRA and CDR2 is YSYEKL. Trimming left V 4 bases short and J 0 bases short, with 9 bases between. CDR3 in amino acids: CASSPLITTNEKLFF. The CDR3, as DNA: TGCGCCAGCAGCCCTCTCATTACAACTAATGAAAAACTGTTTTTT.

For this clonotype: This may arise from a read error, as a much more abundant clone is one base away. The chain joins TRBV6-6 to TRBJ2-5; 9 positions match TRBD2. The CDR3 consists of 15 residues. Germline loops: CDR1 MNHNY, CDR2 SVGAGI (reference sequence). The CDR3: CACSSPTSGQETQYF. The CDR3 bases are TGTGCCTGCAGTTCTCCGACTAGCGGTCAAGAGACCCAGTACTTC.

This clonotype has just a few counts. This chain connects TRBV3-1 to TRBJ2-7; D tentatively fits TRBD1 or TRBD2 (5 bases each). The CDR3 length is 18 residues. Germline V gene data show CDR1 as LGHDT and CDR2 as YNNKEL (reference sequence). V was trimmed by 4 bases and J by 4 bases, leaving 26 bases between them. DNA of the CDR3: TGTGCCAGCAGCCGCTTTAGGGACCGGGTAGGCGGAAGGTACGAGCAGTACTTC. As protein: CASSRFRDRVGGRYEQYF.

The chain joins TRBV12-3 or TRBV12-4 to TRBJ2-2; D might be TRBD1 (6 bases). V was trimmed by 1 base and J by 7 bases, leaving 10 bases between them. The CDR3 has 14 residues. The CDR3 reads CASSLVGAGGELFF. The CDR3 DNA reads TGTGCCAGCAGTTTAGTGGGGGCTGGCGGGGAGCTGTTTTTT.

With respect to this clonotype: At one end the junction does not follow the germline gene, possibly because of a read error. DNA of the CDR3: TGTGCCAGCAGTGTTCTAGCGGGAGTCAATGAGCAGTTATTC. Translating it yields CASSVLAGVNEQLF. This chain joins TRBV2 and TRBJ2-1, with 10 bases matching TRBD2. CDR3 size: 14 residues. CDR1 and CDR2 from the germline V gene are SNHLY and FYNNEI.

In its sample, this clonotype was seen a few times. DNA of the CDR3: TGTGCCAGCAGCCATAGACAGGGATGGCAGAACGGGGAGCTGTTTTTT. This codes for CASSHRQGWQNGELFF. The chain joins TRBV3-1 to TRBJ2-2; 7 nucleotides match TRBD1. V trimming: 3 bases; J trimming: 7 bases; junction bases outside the gene matches: 11. Germline CDR1 and CDR2: LGHDT and YNNKEL (reference sequence). The CDR3 consists of 16 residues.

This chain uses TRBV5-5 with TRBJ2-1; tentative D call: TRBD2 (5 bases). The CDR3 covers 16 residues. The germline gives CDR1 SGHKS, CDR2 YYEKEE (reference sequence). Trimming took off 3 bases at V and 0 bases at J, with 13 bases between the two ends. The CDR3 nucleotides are TGTGCCAGCAGCTCCTTAGTAGGGAGCTCCTACAATGAGCAGTTCTTC. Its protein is CASSSLVGSSYNEQFF.

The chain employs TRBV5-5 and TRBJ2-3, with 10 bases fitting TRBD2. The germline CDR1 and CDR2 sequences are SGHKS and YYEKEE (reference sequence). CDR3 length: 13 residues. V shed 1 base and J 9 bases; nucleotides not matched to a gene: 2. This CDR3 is CASSLTSGKTQYF. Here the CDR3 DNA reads TGTGCCAGCAGCTTGACTAGCGGGAAGACGCAGTATTTT. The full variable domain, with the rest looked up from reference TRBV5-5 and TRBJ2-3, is DAGVTQSPTHLIKTRGQQVTLRCSPISGHKSVSWYQQVLGQGPQFIFQYYEKEERGRGNFPDRFSARQFPNYSSELNVNALLLGDSALYLCASSLTSGKTQYFGPGTRLTVL.

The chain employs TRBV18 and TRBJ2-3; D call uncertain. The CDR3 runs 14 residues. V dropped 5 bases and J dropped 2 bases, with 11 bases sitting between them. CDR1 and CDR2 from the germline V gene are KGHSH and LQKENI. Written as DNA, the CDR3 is TGTGCCAGCTCAGCCGACTCTACCACAGATACGCAGTATTTT. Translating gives CASSADSTTDTQYF.

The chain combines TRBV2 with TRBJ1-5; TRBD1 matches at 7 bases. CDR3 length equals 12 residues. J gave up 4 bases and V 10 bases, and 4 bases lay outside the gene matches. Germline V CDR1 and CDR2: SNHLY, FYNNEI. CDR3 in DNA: TGTGCCACCGGGACAGAGAATCAGCCCCAGCATTTT. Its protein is CATGTENQPQHF.

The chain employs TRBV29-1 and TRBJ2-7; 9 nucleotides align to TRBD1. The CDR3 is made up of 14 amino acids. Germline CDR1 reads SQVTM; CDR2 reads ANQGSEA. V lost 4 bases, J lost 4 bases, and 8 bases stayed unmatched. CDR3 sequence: CSVVRGTGTYEQYF. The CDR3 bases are TGCAGCGTTGTTAGGGGGACAGGGACGTACGAGCAGTACTTC.